This entry concerns a single TCR beta chain. Its target is unknown. The data derive from a study of Graves' ophthalmopathy and Graves' hyperthyroidism. Scientists amplified the TCR beta CDR3 regions from RNA transcripts. Investigators did first-round RT-PCR with HTBI primers, then second-round multiplex PCR. TCRdb ran MiXCR on the multiplex PCR reads and lists one entry per CDR3 protein. The data hold hundreds of thousands of distinct CDR3 sequences, with approximately 21% observed a single time. Overall study results and limits: Most clonotypes expanded in thyroid above 0.001 frequency were present in blood too. Both an approximately 69% sensitivity and a roughly 72% specificity characterized the model's predictions of ophthalmopathy progression.

Hyperthyroidism qualified as stable when ophthalmopathy did not develop within 18 months of follow-up. Newly diagnosed, the hyperthyroidism patients had under 2 months' duration and were aged 18 to 65. Specimen: peripheral blood. This clonotype was obtained from a woman between 18 and 29 years old with stable Graves' hyperthyroidism. Some clones in this sample may be carry-over from other donors' samples.

The DNA of the CDR3 is TGCGCCAGCAGCTTGTTTCCCGGGGGGCGGTCAACCAGCGAGCAGTACTTC. Encoded protein: CASSLFPGGRSTSEQYF. The chain combines TRBV5-1 with TRBJ2-7; D might be TRBD2 (7 bases). V shed 1 base and J shed 6 bases, with 23 bases lying between them. This CDR3 is built from 17 residues. Germline V CDR1 and CDR2: SGHRS, YFSETQ.